A single sample is the source of the 27 T cell receptor beta chains below, sequenced in a study of T cell repertoires in cytomegalovirus infection. These receptors are not linked to any known antigen. Via MiXCR, TCRdb re-called the reads, giving one row per CDR3 protein. The sample contains about a million distinct CDR3 sequences, approximately 33% of which appear only once. The starting material was cultured CD8+ T cells from PBMCs, obtained from culture after CMV antigen stimulation. The receptor set was obtained from a human donor in good health (CMV status not recorded). Some clones in this sample may be carry-over from other donors' samples.

The table lists this clonotype with a count of one. The J gene is TRBJ1-6, the V gene TRBV27; D might be TRBD1 (6 bases). From germline, CDR1 is MNHEY and CDR2 SMNVEV (reference sequence). The CDR3 loop spans 14 amino acids. The V end was cut by 2 bases, the J end by 7 bases, with 9 bases between. This CDR3 reads CASSLRGANSPLHF. The DNA for the CDR3 is TGTGCCAGCAGTTTACGGGGGGCCAATTCACCCCTCCACTTT.

The J gene is TRBJ1-2, the V gene TRBV6-2 or TRBV6-3, with D perhaps TRBD1 (6 bases). The length of the CDR3 is 13 residues. Germline V gives CDR1 MNHEY, CDR2 SVGEGT. V was trimmed by 8 bases and J by 8 bases, leaving 18 bases between them. CDR3 protein: CASSPWRGQGYTF. The DNA of the CDR3 is TGTGCCAGCTCCCCTTGGCGGGGGCAGGGCTACACCTTC.

The table lists this clonotype with a few counts. This chain uses TRBV3-1 with TRBJ2-5; D is unclear. Trimming removed 1 base at V and 1 base at J, with 16 bases between. This CDR3 region has 17 residues. Germline V lookup: CDR1 LGHDT, CDR2 YNNKEL (reference sequence). The CDR3 coding sequence is TGTGCCAGCAGCCAAGTCGGGTACAGCCACTTCCAAGAGACCCAGTACTTC. Encoded protein: CASSQVGYSHFQETQYF.

A note on this clonotype: An end of the junction differs from the germline gene, which may be a read error. The J gene is TRBJ1-2, the V gene TRBV10-3; 11 bases line up with TRBD1. CDR1 and CDR2 (germline): ENHRY, SYGVKD. This CDR3 has 13 amino acids. This chain's CDR3 is CVITPGQGEGYTF. The CDR3 DNA is TGTGTCATCACCCCGGGACAGGGGGAAGGCTACACCTTC.

The chain is built from TRBV7-9 and TRBJ1-5; D is ambiguous. With 10 bases removed from V and 1 base from J, the gap between germline ends came to 14 bases. Germline V gene lookup returns CDR1 SEHNR and CDR2 FQNEAQ (reference sequence). CDR3 length: 14 amino acids. The CDR3 bases are TGTGCCAACACCCCCTGGGGAAGCAATCAGCCCCAGCATTTT. It yields the protein CANTPWGSNQPQHF.

This clonotype appeared a few times. The V gene is TRBV5-5, the J gene TRBJ1-1; TRBD1 might be the D (6 bases). With 1 base removed from V and 0 bases from J, the gap between germline ends came to 16 bases. The CDR3 runs to 17 residues. Germline values: CDR1 SGHKS, CDR2 YYEKEE (reference sequence). Here the CDR3 reads CASSLPQRRGMNTEAFF. The CDR3 region has the DNA TGTGCCAGCAGCTTGCCTCAGCGGAGGGGGATGAACACTGAAGCTTTCTTT.

The CDR3 sequence: CASSSDRRNEKLFF. In nucleotides, the CDR3 is TGCGCCAGCAGCTCCGACAGGCGGAACGAAAAACTGTTTTTT. The chain carries TRBV5-1 and TRBJ1-4; D possibly corresponds to TRBD1 (6 bases). The germline gives CDR1 SGHRS, CDR2 YFSETQ. CDR3 length: 14 residues. V was clipped by 3 bases and J by 8 bases, with 14 bases between them.

The chain combines TRBV3-1 with TRBJ2-5; the D is unclear. The V gene's germline CDR1 is LGHDT and CDR2 YNNKEL (reference sequence). The ends were cut back, 0 bases at V and 2 bases at J, with 13 bases in the middle. This CDR3 contains 16 residues. CDR3 protein: CASSQEVPRRQETQYF. CDR3 in DNA: TGTGCCAGCAGCCAAGAAGTTCCTCGACGGCAAGAGACCCAGTACTTC.

This chain joins TRBV27 and TRBJ1-1, with 7 bases matching TRBD1. The CDR3 covers 14 residues. Looked up from germline, CDR1 is MNHEY and CDR2 is SMNVEV (reference sequence). The junction had 9 bases not matched to a gene; V was cut back by 3 bases and J by 8 bases. The CDR3 DNA follows: TGTGCCAGCAGTTTCGGGCACCCAGGGGGGGAAGCTTTCTTT. As protein: CASSFGHPGGEAFF.

This clonotype was seen a few times. The rearrangement links TRBV7-9 to TRBJ1-4, with 9 positions matching TRBD1. This CDR3 has 13 residues. Germline V gives CDR1 SEHNR, CDR2 FQNEAQ (reference sequence). Trimming cost V 4 bases and J 10 bases; bases outside gene matches: 4. The CDR3 loop reads CASSWTGDGKLFF. Here the CDR3 DNA reads TGTGCCAGCAGCTGGACAGGGGACGGAAAACTGTTTTTT. Supplemented by reference TRBV7-9 and TRBJ1-4, the full variable domain reads DTGVSQNPRHKITKRGQNVTFRCDPISEHNRLYWYRQTLGQGPEFLTYFQNEAQLEKSRLLSDRFSAERPKGSFSTLEIQRTEQGDSAMYLCASSWTGDGKLFFGSGTQLSVL.

This clonotype was observed a handful of times. The chain is built from TRBV13 and TRBJ1-5; no clear D. Germline V gives CDR1 PRHDT, CDR2 FYEKMQ (reference sequence). The CDR3 has 15 residues. The ends were cut back, 5 bases at V and 4 bases at J, with 15 bases in the middle. The CDR3 nucleotides are TGTGCCAGCAGCACCCGGCTGGACGGGAATCAGCCCCAGCATTTT. Protein product: CASSTRLDGNQPQHF. The complete variable domain, with remaining parts taken from reference TRBV13 and TRBJ1-5, reads AAGVIQSPRHLIKEKRETATLKCYPIPRHDTVYWYQQGPGQDPQFLISFYEKMQSDKGSIPDRFSAQQFSDYHSELNMSSLELGDSALYFCASSTRLDGNQPQHFGDGTRLSIL.

This sequence joins TRBV7-9 and TRBJ2-1; perhaps D is TRBD1 or TRBD2 (5 bases each). The ends were cut back, 6 bases at V and 8 bases at J, with 14 bases in the middle. This CDR3 spans 13 amino acids. The germline CDR1 and CDR2 sequences are SEHNR and FQNEAQ (reference sequence). DNA of the CDR3: TGTGCCAGCAGTTGGGACCTTTGGGATGAGCAGTTCTTC. Translation: CASSWDLWDEQFF.

This chain connects TRBV7-2 to TRBJ2-2; either TRBD1 or TRBD2 may fit D (5 bases each). Germline V lookup: CDR1 SGHTA, CDR2 FQGNSA. The CDR3 totals 19 residues. V was trimmed by 3 bases and J by 1 base, leaving 21 bases between them. The CDR3 reads CASSFKGVRDPLNTGELFF. CDR3 nucleotides: TGTGCCAGCAGCTTTAAAGGGGTCCGGGACCCCCTGAACACCGGGGAGCTGTTTTTT.

This clonotype was recorded at least ten times. The chain couples TRBV24-1 to TRBJ2-1, with a weak D call TRBD1 (5 bases). The length of the CDR3 is 15 residues. V dropped 1 base and J dropped 1 base, with 7 bases sitting between them. The germline V gene encodes CDR1 KGHDR and CDR2 SFDVKD. The CDR3 is CATSDFTGSYNEQFF. In nucleotides, the CDR3 is TGTGCCACCAGTGATTTCACAGGATCCTACAATGAGCAGTTCTTC.

The chain has TRBV13 and TRBJ1-2, with 9 bases matching TRBD1. The germline gives CDR1 PRHDT, CDR2 FYEKMQ (reference sequence). This CDR3 contains 16 residues. V shed 5 bases and J 7 bases; nucleotides not matched to a gene: 14. CDR3 in DNA: TGTGCCAGCAGCCCTGGACAGGGGTTACCTATGGGTGGCTACACCTTC. Translation gives CASSPGQGLPMGGYTF.

This clonotype was seen repeatedly, ten times or more. The V call is TRBV7-9, the J call TRBJ2-3; 11 nucleotides match TRBD2. This CDR3 is built from 16 residues. J lost 2 bases, V lost 5 bases, and 6 bases had no gene match. Germline loops: CDR1 SEHNR, CDR2 FQNEAQ (reference sequence). The CDR3 DNA sequence: TGTGCCAGCAGCCCCCTAGCGGGGGGTAACACAGATACGCAGTATTTT. As protein: CASSPLAGGNTDTQYF.

This clonotype has a handful of counts. This chain joins TRBV28 and TRBJ2-5; D is uncertain. The CDR3 is 13 amino acids. The ends were cut back, 3 bases at V and 1 base at J, with 6 bases in the middle. The germline V gene has CDR1 MDHEN and CDR2 SYDVKM. CDR3: CASSFFPQETQYF. CDR3 nucleotide sequence: TGTGCCAGCAGTTTCTTCCCCCAAGAGACCCAGTACTTC.

This clonotype appeared a few times. The rearrangement uses TRBV7-9 and TRBJ1-1; TRBD1 agrees at 8 bases. The CDR3 is made up of 18 amino acids. J was trimmed by 3 bases and V by 4 bases; bases with no gene match: 16. Germline V gene lookup returns CDR1 SEHNR and CDR2 FQNEAQ (reference sequence). CDR3 protein: CASSSLPMRQGSDTEAFF. The CDR3 DNA sequence: TGTGCCAGCAGCTCCCTCCCCATGAGACAGGGGAGCGACACTGAAGCTTTCTTT.

This clonotype was seen a few times. The chain has TRBV27 and TRBJ2-7, with D unresolved. V was cut by 3 bases and J by 0 bases, with 12 bases left in between. Germline-derived CDR1 and CDR2 are MNHEY and SMNVEV (reference sequence). The CDR3 length is 15 residues. CDR3 loop: CASSLSRRSSYEQYF. DNA for the CDR3: TGTGCCAGCAGTTTGAGTAGACGTAGCTCCTACGAGCAGTACTTC.

The chain uses TRBV12-3 or TRBV12-4 and TRBJ2-5, with 9 bases lining up with TRBD2. This CDR3 comprises 15 residues. Trimming took 6 bases from V and 2 from J; bases not matched to a gene: 7. CDR3 bases: TGTGCCAGCAGCCCCCAGCGGGGGGTTCAAGAGACCCAGTACTTC. Translation: CASSPQRGVQETQYF.

The chain is built from TRBV7-3 and TRBJ2-1, with D possibly matching TRBD1 (6 bases). CDR1 and CDR2 (germline): SGHTA, FQGTGA. V gave up 1 base and J gave up 5 bases, with 9 bases separating them. The length of the CDR3 is 14 residues. The CDR3 loop is CASSLKWTDNEQFF. The CDR3 nucleotides read TGTGCCAGCAGCTTAAAATGGACAGACAATGAGCAGTTCTTC.

This chain joins TRBV5-5 and TRBJ2-7; 8 bases match TRBD1. The length of the CDR3 is 16 residues. The V and J ends lost 4 bases and 0 bases, in that order; junction bases with no gene match: 9. CDR1 is SGHKS and CDR2 is YYEKEE in the germline V gene (reference sequence). The DNA of the CDR3 is TGTGCCAGCAGCGCGTTTACAGGGGGAAGCTCCTACGAGCAGTACGTC. Translation: CASSAFTGGSSYEQYV.

V gene TRBV12-3 or TRBV12-4 combines with J gene TRBJ1-1; D is possibly TRBD1 (6 bases). V dropped 7 bases and J dropped 1 base, with 13 bases sitting between them. The CDR3 is made up of 14 amino acids. CDR3 sequence: CASTMGHWNTEAFF. CDR3 sequence (DNA): TGTGCCAGCACAATGGGACACTGGAACACTGAAGCTTTCTTT.

V and J are TRBV7-8 and TRBJ2-3; no clear D. V was pared by 7 bases and J by 2 bases, with 7 bases between. CDR1 and CDR2 from the germline V gene are SGHVS and FQNEAQ. There are 12 residues in the CDR3. The CDR3 protein is CASNGITDTQYF. Written as DNA, the CDR3 is TGTGCCAGCAACGGAATCACAGATACGCAGTATTTT.

Regarding this clonotype: At one end, the junction sequence differs from germline, possibly due to a read error. V is TRBV24-1 and J is TRBJ2-1; weak D call: TRBD1 (6 bases). CDR1 and CDR2 (germline): KGHDR, SFDVKD. The CDR3 consists of 12 residues. In DNA form, the CDR3 reads TGTGCCACCAGTCTGGGACACAATGAGCAGCTCTTC. Translated, it gives CATSLGHNEQLF.

V is TRBV19 and J is TRBJ1-5; D is unresolved. The V and J ends lost 8 bases and 5 bases respectively, with 16 bases between them. Per germline, CDR1 LNHDA and CDR2 SQIVND (reference sequence). The CDR3 spans 14 residues. The CDR3 DNA is TGTGCCAGTGCCTACATTGGGGTGGATCAGCCCCAGCATTTT. Encoded protein: CASAYIGVDQPQHF.

The V and J genes are TRBV20-1 and TRBJ2-5; possible D gene TRBD2, 5 bases. V was clipped by 2 bases and J by 3 bases, with 19 bases between them. From germline, CDR1 is DFQATT and CDR2 SNEGSKA (reference sequence). This CDR3 contains 16 residues. CDR3 region: CSARLYQKVREETQYF. The CDR3 DNA follows: TGCAGTGCTAGACTTTACCAAAAAGTGAGGGAAGAGACCCAGTACTTC.